The clone carrying this T cell receptor (beta chain) was seen once. Its antigen is unknown. The germline CDR1 and CDR2 sequences are SGHVS and FNYEAQ. This CDR3 region has 13 residues. Trimming took 5 bases from V and 8 from J; bases not matched to a gene: 5. TCRdb re-derived calls from the reads in MiXCR, one entry per CDR3 protein. The table has fewer than 850,000 distinct CDR3 sequences, about 28% seen once. This specimen belongs to a study of T cell repertoires in cytomegalovirus infection. Study in general: From public TCR beta signatures came an indication of both CMV infection and matching HLA type. Points from the study as a whole: Predominance within the ex vivo response was attributable to HLA-C-restricted CMV-specific TCR beta clonotypes.

This TCR came from a human donor in good health (CMV status not recorded). Some clones in this sample may be carry-over from other donors' samples. The genes are TRBV7-6 and TRBJ1-5; 8 nucleotides agree with TRBD1. Sequencing was performed on cultured CD8+ T cells from PBMCs, taken from culture after CMV antigen stimulation. The CDR3 DNA is TGTGCCAGCAGCACCGGGACAGGAGAGCCCCAGCATTTT. This translates into CASSTGTGEPQHF.